This TCR beta chain was profiled in a study of blood T cells in healthy people across ages. With a J-beta primer mix and a sample-barcoded 5' primer, a second PCR ran 7 to 11 cycles. Via MiXCR, TCRdb re-called the 5' RACE reads, giving one row per CDR3 protein. Of 650,000 to 700,000 distinct CDR3 sequences in the sample, 32% were seen once. Whole-study results and caveats: There were more naive CD4+ cells and higher diversity in long-lived donors than in aged donors. Estimated diversity, derived from one million T cells, was regarded as an underestimate.

Notes on this clonotype: The antigen is not known.

V was clipped by 0 bases and J by 5 bases; unmatched bases: 7. Germline CDR1 and CDR2: MNHNY and SVGAGI (reference sequence). The CDR3 is made up of 16 amino acids. Donor samples were obtained from healthy Caucasian individuals from Russia, aged 6 to 90. At least 6.5 million PBMCs were isolated per sample. Sequenced material: blood. The receptor comes from a woman aged 80 or older in good health. The genes are TRBV6-6 and TRBJ1-5; 7 nucleotides line up with TRBD1. CDR3 in amino acids: CASSYSERGPDQPQHF. The CDR3 coding sequence is TGTGCCAGCAGTTACTCGGAGAGGGGGCCGGATCAGCCCCAGCATTTT.